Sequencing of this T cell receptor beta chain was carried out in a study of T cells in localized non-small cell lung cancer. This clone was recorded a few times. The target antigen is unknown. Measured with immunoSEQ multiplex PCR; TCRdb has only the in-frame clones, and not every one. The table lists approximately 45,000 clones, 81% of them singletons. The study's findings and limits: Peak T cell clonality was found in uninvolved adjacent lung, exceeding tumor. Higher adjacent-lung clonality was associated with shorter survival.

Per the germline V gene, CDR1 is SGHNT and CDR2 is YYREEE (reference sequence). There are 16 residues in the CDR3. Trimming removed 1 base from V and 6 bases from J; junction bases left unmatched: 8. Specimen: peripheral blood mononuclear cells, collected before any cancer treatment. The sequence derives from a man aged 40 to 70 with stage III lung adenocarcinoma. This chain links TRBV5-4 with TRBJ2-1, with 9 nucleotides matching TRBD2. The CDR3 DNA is TGTGCCAGCAGCTTGTTGGGGCGGGGGGGCCTCAATGAGCAGTTCTTC. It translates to CASSLLGRGGLNEQFF.